This TCR beta chain derives from a study of T cells after yellow fever vaccination. Study-level results: From the bulk population, abundant clonotypes could contaminate and appear within FACS-sorted repertoires.

A single record per CDR3 protein comes from TCRdb applying MiXCR to the 5' RACE reads. The repertoire has roughly 500,000 distinct CDR3 sequences, over 15% of them found once; the top ten carry more than 13%. The germline V gene has CDR1 DFQATT and CDR2 SNEGSKA (reference sequence). The CDR3 is 15 amino acids. V lost 5 bases to trimming and J lost 5 bases, with 21 bases between them. Notes on this clonotype: Its specificity is not known.

The source material was PBMCs, sampled 15 days after the yellow fever booster vaccination. The chain has TRBV20-1 and TRBJ2-5; a possible D gene is TRBD1 (5 bases). The TCR comes from a man aged 30 to 39 who received the YFV17D yellow fever vaccine. CDR3 region: CSARIAGIAMETQYF. For the CDR3, the DNA is TGCAGTGCTCGAATAGCAGGGATCGCTATGGAGACCCAGTACTTC.